Listed below are T cell receptor beta chains from one sample, sequenced in a study of T cells of healthy individuals. TCRdb reanalysed the 5' RACE reads using MiXCR and keeps one entry per CDR3 protein. The repertoire includes about 96,000 distinct CDR3 sequences, approximately 18% of them detected once, and approximately 5.7% sits in the top ten. The receptors derive from a human donor in good health. The CDR3 runs from the conserved cysteine through the conserved F or W. The D gene is left open where the match is weak. Some rows have no size entry. The others give once, few or many, or a class for an expanded clone.

CDR3nt,CDR3aa,v_gene,abundance,j_gene,d_gene
TGTGCCAGCATTAGCCTCCGGGGAGCAGATACGCAGTATTTT,CASISLRGADTQYF,TRBV2,few,TRBJ2-3,-
TGCGCCAGCAGCTTGATTCAGCGGGAGTCCAATGAGCAGTTCTTC,CASSLIQRESNEQFF,TRBV5-1,many,TRBJ2-1,TRBD2
TGTGCCAGCAGACTAGCGGGAGGTCAGGGTTACAATGAGCAGTTCTTC,CASRLAGGQGYNEQFF,TRBV11-1,few,TRBJ2-1,TRBD2
TGCAGCGTTGAAGTAGGGGGGTATTACAATGAGCAGTTCTTC,CSVEVGGYYNEQFF,TRBV29-1,many,TRBJ2-1,-
TGTGCCAGCACCCGCTTTTCTTTAACCTATGGCTACACCTTC,CASTRFSLTYGYTF,TRBV28,-,TRBJ1-2,-
TGCAGCGTACCCGGGTTGGGGGGGGCCTACAATGAGCAGTTCTTC,CSVPGLGGAYNEQFF,TRBV29-1,-,TRBJ2-1,TRBD2
TGTGCCAGCAGTGGTTTCGACAGAAGTGGAAACACCATATATTTT,CASSGFDRSGNTIYF,TRBV6-1,many,TRBJ1-3,-
TGTGCCAGCAACTACAGGGGGTCGGCAGATACGCAGTATTTT,CASNYRGSADTQYF,TRBV14,many,TRBJ2-3,TRBD1
TGCAGTGCTAGGATTGGGACAGGGAAAAGCGGCTACACCTTC,CSARIGTGKSGYTF,TRBV20-1,many,TRBJ1-2,TRBD1
TGTGCCAGCAGCCTTTTTTTTGGCCCCTACGAGCAGTACTTC,CASSLFFGPYEQYF,TRBV12-3/TRBV12-4,few,TRBJ2-7,-
TGCAGCGTACAGGCCTCTGGAAACACCATATATTTT,CSVQASGNTIYF,TRBV29-1,many,TRBJ1-3,-
TGCAGCGTTGAAGATGCAGGGATGCATGGCTACACCTTC,CSVEDAGMHGYTF,TRBV29-1,many,TRBJ1-2,-
TGTGCCAGCAGTTTGGGACAGCCTAATCAGCCCCAGCATTTT,CASSLGQPNQPQHF,TRBV27,many,TRBJ1-5,TRBD1
TGTGCCACCAGCTCCCCCAGGGGGCGGCGGACAGATACGCAGTATTTT,CATSSPRGRRTDTQYF,TRBV15,many,TRBJ2-3,TRBD1
TGTGCCAGTAGTATAGGGACTAGCGCCTACAATGAGCAGTTCTTC,CASSIGTSAYNEQFF,TRBV19,many,TRBJ2-1,TRBD2
TGTGCCAGTACACCCCGGGACTGGAGCTCCTACGAGCAGTACTTC,CASTPRDWSSYEQYF,TRBV11-3,-,TRBJ2-7,-